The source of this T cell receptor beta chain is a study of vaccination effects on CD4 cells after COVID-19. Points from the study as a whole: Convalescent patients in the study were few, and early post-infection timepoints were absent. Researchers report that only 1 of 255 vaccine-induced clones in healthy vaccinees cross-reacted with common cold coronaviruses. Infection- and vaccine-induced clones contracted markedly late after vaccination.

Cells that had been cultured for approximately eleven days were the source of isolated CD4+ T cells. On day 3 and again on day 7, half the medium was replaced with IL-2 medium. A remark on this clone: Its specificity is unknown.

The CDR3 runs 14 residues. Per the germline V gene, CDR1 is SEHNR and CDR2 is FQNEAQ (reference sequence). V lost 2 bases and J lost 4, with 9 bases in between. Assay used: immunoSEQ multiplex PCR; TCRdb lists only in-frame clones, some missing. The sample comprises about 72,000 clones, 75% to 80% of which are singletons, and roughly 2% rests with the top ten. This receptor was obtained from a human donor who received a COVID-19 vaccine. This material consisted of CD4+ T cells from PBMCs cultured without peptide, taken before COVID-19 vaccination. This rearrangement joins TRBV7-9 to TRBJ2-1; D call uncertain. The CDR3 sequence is CASSLITGYNEQFF. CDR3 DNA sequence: TGTGCCAGCAGCTTAATCACCGGTTACAATGAGCAGTTCTTC.